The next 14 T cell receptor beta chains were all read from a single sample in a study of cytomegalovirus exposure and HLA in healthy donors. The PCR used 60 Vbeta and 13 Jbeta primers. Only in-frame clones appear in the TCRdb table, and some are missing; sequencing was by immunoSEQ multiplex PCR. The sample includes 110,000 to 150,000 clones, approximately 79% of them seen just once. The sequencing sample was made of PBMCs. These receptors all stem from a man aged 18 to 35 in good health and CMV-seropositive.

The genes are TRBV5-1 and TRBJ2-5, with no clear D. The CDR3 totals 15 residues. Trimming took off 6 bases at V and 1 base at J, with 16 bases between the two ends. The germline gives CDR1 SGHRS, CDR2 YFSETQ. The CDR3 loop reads CASMKAAVPQETQYF. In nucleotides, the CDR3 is TGCGCCAGCATGAAGGCGGCCGTCCCCCAAGAGACCCAGTACTTC. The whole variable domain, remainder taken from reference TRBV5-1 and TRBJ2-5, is KAGVTQTPRYLIKTRGQQVTLSCSPISGHRSVSWYQQTPGQGLQFLFEYFSETQRNKGNFPGRFSGRQFSNSRSEMNVSTLELGDSALYLCASMKAAVPQETQYFGPGTRLLVL.

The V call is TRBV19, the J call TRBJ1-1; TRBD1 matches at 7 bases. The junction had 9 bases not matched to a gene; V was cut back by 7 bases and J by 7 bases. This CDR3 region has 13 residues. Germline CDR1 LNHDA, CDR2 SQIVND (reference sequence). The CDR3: CASTRQGRDEAFF. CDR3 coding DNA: TGTGCCAGTACCCGACAGGGCCGGGATGAAGCTTTCTTT.

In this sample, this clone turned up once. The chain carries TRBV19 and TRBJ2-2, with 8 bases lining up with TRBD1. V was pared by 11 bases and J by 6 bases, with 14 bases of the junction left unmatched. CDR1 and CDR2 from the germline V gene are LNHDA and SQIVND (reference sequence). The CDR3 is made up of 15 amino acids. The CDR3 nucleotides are TGTGCCGCCCGACCCACAGGGGGAAAGGCCGGGGAGCTGTTTTTT. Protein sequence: CAARPTGGKAGELFF.

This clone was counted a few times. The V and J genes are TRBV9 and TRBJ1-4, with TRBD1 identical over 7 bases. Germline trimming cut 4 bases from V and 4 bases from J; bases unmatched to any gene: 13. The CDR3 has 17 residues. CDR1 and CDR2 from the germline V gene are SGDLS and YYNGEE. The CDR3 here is CASSSQGGGQINEKLFF. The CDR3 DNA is TGTGCCAGCAGCTCCCAGGGGGGCGGCCAGATTAATGAAAAACTGTTTTTT.

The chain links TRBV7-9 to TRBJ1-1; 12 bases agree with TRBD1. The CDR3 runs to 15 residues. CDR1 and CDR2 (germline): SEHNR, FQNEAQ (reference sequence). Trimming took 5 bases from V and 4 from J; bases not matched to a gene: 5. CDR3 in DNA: TGTGCCAGCAGCCTAGGGACAGGGGGCTCCACTGAAGCTTTCTTT. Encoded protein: CASSLGTGGSTEAFF. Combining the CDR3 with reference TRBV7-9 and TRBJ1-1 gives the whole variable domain DTGVSQNPRHKITKRGQNVTFRCDPISEHNRLYWYRQTLGQGPEFLTYFQNEAQLEKSRLLSDRFSAERPKGSFSTLEIQRTEQGDSAMYLCASSLGTGGSTEAFFGQGTRLTVV.

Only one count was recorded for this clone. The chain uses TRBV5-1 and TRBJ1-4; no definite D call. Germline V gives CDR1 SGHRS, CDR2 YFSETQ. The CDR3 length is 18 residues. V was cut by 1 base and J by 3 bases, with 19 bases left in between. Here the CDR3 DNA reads TGCGCCAGCAGCTTGTCTACTCTCTCGAAACTAGCTAATGAAAAACTGTTTTTT. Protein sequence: CASSLSTLSKLANEKLFF.

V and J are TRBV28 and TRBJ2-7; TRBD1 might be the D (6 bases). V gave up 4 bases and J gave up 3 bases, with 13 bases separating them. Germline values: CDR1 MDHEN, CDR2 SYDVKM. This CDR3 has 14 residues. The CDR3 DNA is TGTGCCAGCAGTTCCGGGACAACGAGCTACGAGCAGTACTTC. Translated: CASSSGTTSYEQYF.

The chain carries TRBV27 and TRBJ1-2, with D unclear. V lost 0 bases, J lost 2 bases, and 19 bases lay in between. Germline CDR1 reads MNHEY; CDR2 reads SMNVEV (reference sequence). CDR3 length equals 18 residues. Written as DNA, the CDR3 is TGTGCCAGCAGTTTATCGATAATCCGGGGAAGGGAGAACTATGGCTACACCTTC. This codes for CASSLSIIRGRENYGYTF.

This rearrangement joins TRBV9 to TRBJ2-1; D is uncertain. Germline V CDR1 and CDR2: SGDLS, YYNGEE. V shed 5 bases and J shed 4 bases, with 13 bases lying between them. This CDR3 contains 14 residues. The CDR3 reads CASSFTAQYNEQFF. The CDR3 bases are TGTGCCAGCAGTTTTACAGCCCAATACAATGAGCAGTTCTTC.

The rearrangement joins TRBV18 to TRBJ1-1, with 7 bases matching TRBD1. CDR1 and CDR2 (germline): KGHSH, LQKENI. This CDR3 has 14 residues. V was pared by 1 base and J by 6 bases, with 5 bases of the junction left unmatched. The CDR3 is CASSPRQGSSEAFF. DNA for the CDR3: TGTGCCAGCTCACCACGACAGGGTTCATCTGAAGCTTTCTTT.

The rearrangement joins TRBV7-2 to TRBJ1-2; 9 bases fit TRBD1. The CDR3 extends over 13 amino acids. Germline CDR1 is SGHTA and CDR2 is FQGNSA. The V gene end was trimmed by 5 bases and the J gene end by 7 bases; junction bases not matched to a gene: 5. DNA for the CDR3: TGTGCCAGCAGCCAGGACAGGGGCTCTGGCTACACCTTC. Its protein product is CASSQDRGSGYTF.

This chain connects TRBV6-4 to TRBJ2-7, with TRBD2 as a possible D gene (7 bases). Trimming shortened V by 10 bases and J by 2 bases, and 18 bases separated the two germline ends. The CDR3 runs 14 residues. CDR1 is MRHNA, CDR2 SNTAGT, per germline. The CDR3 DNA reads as TGTGCCACCTCCGTGAGCGGGACAACCTACGAGCAGTACTTC. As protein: CATSVSGTTYEQYF.

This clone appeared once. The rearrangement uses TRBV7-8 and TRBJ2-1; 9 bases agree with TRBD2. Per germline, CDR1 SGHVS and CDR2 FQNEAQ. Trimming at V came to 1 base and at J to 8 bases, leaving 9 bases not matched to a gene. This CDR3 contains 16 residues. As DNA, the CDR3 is TGTGCCAGCAGCTTAGGTGGGGCGGGGGGGATACATGAGCAGTTCTTC. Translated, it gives CASSLGGAGGIHEQFF. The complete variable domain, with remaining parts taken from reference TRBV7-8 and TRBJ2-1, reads GAGVSQSPRYKVAKRGQDVALRCDPISGHVSLFWYQQALGQGPEFLTYFQNEAQLDKSGLPSDRFFAERPEGSVSTLKIQRTQQEDSAVYLCASSLGGAGGIHEQFFGPGTRLTVL.

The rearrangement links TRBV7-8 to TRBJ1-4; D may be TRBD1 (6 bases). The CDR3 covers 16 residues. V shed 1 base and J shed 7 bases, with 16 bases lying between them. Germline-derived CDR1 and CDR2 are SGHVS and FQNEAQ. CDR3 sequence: CASSLGAQGWSEKLFF. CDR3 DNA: TGTGCCAGCAGCTTAGGGGCACAGGGTTGGAGTGAAAAACTGTTTTTT.